The 8 T cell receptor beta chains given below trace back to one sample, sequenced in a study of blood T cell repertoires in COVID-19 (dated by TCRdb to the early 2020s). The library was made by the immunoSEQ multiplex PCR assay. TCRdb obtained this table from immuneACCESS and retained in-frame rearrangements with V and J assigned. These tables miss some clones; where compared with another copy, unresolved V genes account for less than half of the shortfall, and the remainder is unexplained. This sample gives roughly 270,000 clones in total; over 75% of them show up just once. 9.4% of the sample is in the top ten clones. The sample was peripheral blood. The receptors originated from a man younger than 30 with active or convalescent COVID-19.

J is TRBJ1-2 and V is TRBV21-1; no DNA check was done on the table's D call, TRBD1. TRBV21-1 is shown as a pseudogene. This CDR3 has 16 amino acids. The CDR3, as DNA: TGTGCCAGCAGCAAACCCCGGGGACAGGGGTACTATGGCTACACCTTC. Protein product: CASSKPRGQGYYGYTF.

This chain joins TRBV4-1 and TRBJ2-1; possible D gene TRBD2, 6 bases. CDR1 is MGHRA and CDR2 is YSYEKL in the germline V gene. The CDR3 contains 15 residues. V shed 5 bases and J shed 5 bases, with 16 bases lying between them. In DNA form, the CDR3 reads TGCGCCAGCAGCTTAACTGGAGGGGAACACAATGAGCAGTTCTTC. Protein sequence: CASSLTGGEHNEQFF.

The rearrangement uses TRBV10-2 and TRBJ1-2; 8 nucleotides line up with TRBD1. V trimming: 3 bases; J trimming: 2 bases; junction bases outside the gene matches: 5. This CDR3 region has 15 residues. CDR1 and CDR2 from the germline V gene are WSHSY and SAAADI. The CDR3 DNA follows: TGCGCCAGCAGTGAACCCCGACAGGGGAACTATGGCTACACCTTC. Its translation is CASSEPRQGNYGYTF.

This chain uses TRBV10-3 with TRBJ2-7, with no clear D. V gave up 6 bases and J gave up 3 bases, with 9 bases separating them. CDR3 length: 12 amino acids. Germline CDR1 and CDR2: ENHRY and SYGVKD. In DNA, the CDR3 is TGTGCCATCAGCAACACAGTCTACGAGCAGTACTTC. Protein: CAISNTVYEQYF.

The V and J genes are TRBV5-1 and TRBJ1-6; D gene uncertain. Trimming took 0 bases from V and 8 from J, leaving 9 bases between them. In germline, CDR1 is SGHRS, CDR2 YFSETQ. The CDR3 is 14 residues long. The CDR3 DNA is TGCGCCAGCAGCTTGGCCGTTCGGTATTCACCCCTCCACTTT. Protein sequence: CASSLAVRYSPLHF.

The V gene is TRBV11-2, the J gene TRBJ1-5; D is perhaps TRBD1 (5 bases). Trimming took 5 bases from V and 4 from J, leaving 15 bases between them. The germline V gene has CDR1 SGHAT and CDR2 FQNNGV. The length of the CDR3 is 15 residues. DNA of the CDR3: TGTGCCAGCAGCAAGCAAGGGGCGCAGAATCAGCCCCAGCATTTT. Its protein is CASSKQGAQNQPQHF. Full variable domain (outside the CDR3, taken from reference TRBV11-2 and TRBJ1-5): EAGVAQSPRYKIIEKRQSVAFWCNPISGHATLYWYQQILGQGPKLLIQFQNNGVVDDSQLPKDRFSAERLKGVDSTLKIQPAKLEDSAVYLCASSKQGAQNQPQHFGDGTRLSIL.

The chain uses TRBV10-2 and TRBJ2-7; tentatively, D is TRBD2 (6 bases). This CDR3 spans 14 amino acids. Germline CDR1 WSHSY, CDR2 SAAADI. V dropped 6 bases and J dropped 2 bases, with 14 bases sitting between them. For the CDR3, the DNA is TGCGCCAGCAGGGAACTAGCAGGGACCTACGAGCAGTACTTC. As protein: CASRELAGTYEQYF.

The chain combines TRBV21-1 with TRBJ1-5; the tabulated D call, TRBD1, remains unverified against the DNA. TRBV21-1 is labeled a pseudogene. The CDR3 spans 16 residues. The CDR3 DNA sequence: TGTGCCAGCAGCAAAGTATGGTCAGGGGGTGATCAGCCCCAGCATTTT. Translation: CASSKVWSGGDQPQHF.